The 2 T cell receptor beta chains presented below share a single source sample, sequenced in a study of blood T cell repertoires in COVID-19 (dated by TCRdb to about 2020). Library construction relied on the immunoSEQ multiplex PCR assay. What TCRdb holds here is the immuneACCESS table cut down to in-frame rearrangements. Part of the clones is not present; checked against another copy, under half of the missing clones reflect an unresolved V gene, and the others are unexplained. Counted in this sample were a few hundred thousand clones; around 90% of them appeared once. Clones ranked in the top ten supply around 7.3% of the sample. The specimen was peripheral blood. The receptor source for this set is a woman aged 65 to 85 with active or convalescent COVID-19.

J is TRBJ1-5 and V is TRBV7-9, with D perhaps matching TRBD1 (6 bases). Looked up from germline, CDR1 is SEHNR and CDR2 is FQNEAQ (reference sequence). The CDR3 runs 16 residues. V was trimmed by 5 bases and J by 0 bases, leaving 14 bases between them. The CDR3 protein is CASSPPDSYSNQPQHF. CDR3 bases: TGTGCCAGCAGCCCGCCGGACAGCTATAGCAATCAGCCCCAGCATTTT.

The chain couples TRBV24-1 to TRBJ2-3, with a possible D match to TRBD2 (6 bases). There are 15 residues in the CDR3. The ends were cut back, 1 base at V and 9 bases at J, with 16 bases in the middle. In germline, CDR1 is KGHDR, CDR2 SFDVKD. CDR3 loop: CATSDFSGLLGTQYF. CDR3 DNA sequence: TGTGCCACCAGTGATTTCTCGGGACTGCTAGGCACGCAGTATTTT.